This TCR beta chain appears in the sequencing data of a study of T cell responses to AZD1222 COVID-19 vaccine. Some clones are missing from TCRdb's copy, which holds only in-frame ones; the method was immunoSEQ multiplex PCR. The sample records roughly 110,000 clones, about 86% being singletons. This clone appeared a few times. Germline CDR1 reads LGHDT; CDR2 reads YNNKEL (reference sequence). The CDR3 is 15 amino acids. V dropped 4 bases and J dropped 10; count of bases not matched to a gene: 10. The specimen was peripheral blood, collected on day 0 of AZD1222 vaccination. This TCR was recovered from an adult in good health. The genes are TRBV3-1 (or the pseudogene TRBV3-2) and TRBJ1-6, with TRBD1 matching 7 bases. CDR3 coding DNA: TGTGCCAGCAGCCCTTGGACAGGAGGAGGGTCACCCCTCCACTTT. It yields the protein CASSPWTGGGSPLHF.